The 9 T cell receptor beta chains listed next were all sequenced from one sample in a study of T cell repertoires in cytomegalovirus infection. MiXCR, applied by TCRdb to the reads, yields one record per CDR3 protein. The top ten hold roughly 2.9% of the sample, which has fewer than 200,000 distinct CDR3 sequences, roughly 19% seen once. Sequenced material: PBMCs. The receptors stem from a human donor in good health (CMV status not recorded). Some clones in this sample may be carry-over from other donors' samples.

This clonotype showed up just a few times. The CDR3 spells CSAREAQIGRETQYF. In DNA, the CDR3 is TGCAGTGCTAGAGAGGCGCAAATAGGTCGAGAGACCCAGTACTTC. The chain employs TRBV20-1 and TRBJ2-5; no clear D gene. This CDR3 comprises 15 residues. V was pared by 0 bases and J by 4 bases, with 15 bases between. Germline V gene data show CDR1 as DFQATT and CDR2 as SNEGSKA (reference sequence).

The rearrangement links TRBV5-1 to TRBJ1-1, with a possible D match to TRBD1 (5 bases). The CDR3 has 13 residues. Deletions cut 4 bases from V and 5 bases from J, with 12 bases between. Per germline, CDR1 SGHRS and CDR2 YFSETQ. The DNA for the CDR3 is TGCGCCAGCAGCCCGGGGACTCAAACTGAAGCTTTCTTT. Amino acid sequence: CASSPGTQTEAFF.

This clonotype showed up just a few times. The chain combines TRBV12-3 or TRBV12-4 with TRBJ2-7; 8 bases match TRBD1. CDR3 length: 15 residues. V lost 4 bases, J lost 5 bases, and 10 bases stayed unmatched. The chain's CDR3 is CASSSLGQGQNEQYF. The CDR3 bases are TGTGCCAGCAGTTCTCTTGGACAGGGCCAGAACGAGCAGTACTTC.

This clonotype was picked up many times. The chain carries TRBV11-2 and TRBJ2-3; the match to TRBD2 covers 13 bases. The germline gives CDR1 SGHAT, CDR2 FQNNGV. Unmatched junction bases numbered 9, after V lost 2 bases and J lost 4 bases. The CDR3 has 18 amino acids. CDR3 loop: CASSLMRTSGSYSDTQYF. The CDR3 coding sequence is TGTGCCAGCAGCTTAATGAGGACTAGCGGGAGCTACTCAGATACGCAGTATTTT.

This clonotype was counted ten times or more. The chain links TRBV7-6 to TRBJ2-7; D possibly corresponds to TRBD1 (6 bases). The CDR3 is made up of 13 amino acids. V was trimmed by 6 bases and J by 3 bases, leaving 12 bases between them. The V gene's germline CDR1 is SGHVS and CDR2 FNYEAQ. For the CDR3, the DNA is TGTGCCAGCAGGGACAGAGACCACTACGAGCAGTACTTC. This codes for CASRDRDHYEQYF.

By frequency in the sample, this clonotype is medium-sized. The CDR3 protein is CASSPSGQGPYEQYF. DNA of the CDR3: TGTGCCAGCAGCCCCTCGGGACAGGGTCCCTACGAGCAGTACTTC. The rearrangement uses TRBV7-2 and TRBJ2-7; 9 bases line up with TRBD1. This CDR3 has 15 amino acids. J gave up 2 bases and V 5 bases, and 7 bases lay outside the gene matches. Germline-derived CDR1 and CDR2 are SGHTA and FQGNSA.

The table lists this clonotype with many counts. The DNA for the CDR3 is TGTGCCAGCAGCTTGGGACTAAACAATCAGCCCCAGCATTTT. It translates to CASSLGLNNQPQHF. The rearrangement uses TRBV7-2 and TRBJ1-5, with D perhaps matching TRBD1 (5 bases). V was shortened by 3 bases and J by 3 bases, with 9 bases between the two germline ends. From germline, CDR1 is SGHTA and CDR2 FQGNSA. The CDR3 spans 14 residues. The full variable domain, with the rest looked up from reference TRBV7-2 and TRBJ1-5, is GAGVSQSPSNKVTEKGKDVELRCDPISGHTALYWYRQSLGQGLEFLIYFQGNSAPDKSGLPSDRFSAERTGGSVSTLTIQRTQQEDSAVYLCASSLGLNNQPQHFGDGTRLSIL.

V usage is TRBV12-3 or TRBV12-4 and J usage is TRBJ2-1; D uncertain. The V and J ends lost 5 bases and 8 bases respectively, with 22 bases between them. The CDR3 is 16 residues long. The CDR3, as DNA: TGTGCCAGCAGTCCCCTTAACTGGATAGGAATGGATGAGCAGTTCTTC. Translated: CASSPLNWIGMDEQFF.

This clonotype was observed a few times. The chain links TRBV19 to TRBJ1-1; D gene ambiguous. Deletions cut 7 bases from V and 9 bases from J, with 15 bases between. This CDR3 region has 12 residues. Germline V gives CDR1 LNHDA, CDR2 SQIVND (reference sequence). CDR3 nucleotide sequence: TGTGCCAGTACCAGTAGTCGGGCCAAAGCTTTCTTT. As protein: CASTSSRAKAFF.